The 19 T cell receptor beta chains listed next were all sequenced from one sample in a study of T cells after yellow fever vaccination. TCRdb re-analysed the 5' RACE reads in MiXCR, keeping a single row per CDR3 protein. The profile shows 70,000 or so distinct CDR3 sequences, 7.3% of them singletons. This specimen was CD8+ T cells sorted from PBMCs, taken more than 8 days after the first yellow fever vaccination. Every receptor here comes from a man aged 18 to 29 who received the YFV17D yellow fever vaccine.

This clonotype occurred many times. The chain has TRBV6-6 and TRBJ2-1, with TRBD2 identical over 8 bases. Germline assignment: CDR1 MNHNY and CDR2 SVGAGI (reference sequence). This CDR3 is built from 17 residues. Trimming removed 1 base from V and 1 base from J; junction bases left unmatched: 6. The CDR3 reads CASSYYFGGVSYNEQFF. The CDR3 region has the DNA TGTGCCAGCAGTTACTATTTCGGGGGGGTGTCCTACAATGAGCAGTTCTTC.

This clonotype has a count of ten or more. CDR3 sequence (DNA): TGTGCCAGCAGCACGCTTTTCGGGGACTACGGTGAGCAGTTCTTC. This translates into CASSTLFGDYGEQFF. The rearrangement uses TRBV21-1 and TRBJ2-1. TRBV21-1 is noted as a pseudogene. CDR3 length: 15 residues.

This clonotype turned up a few times. The chain combines TRBV28 with TRBJ2-2; either TRBD1 or TRBD2 may supply D (5 bases each). V was pared by 3 bases and J by 0 bases, with 8 bases between. Germline values: CDR1 MDHEN, CDR2 SYDVKM. The CDR3 contains 15 residues. The CDR3 DNA follows: TGTGCCAGCAGTTTGAGGGGATCGAACACCGGGGAGCTGTTTTTT. Amino acid sequence: CASSLRGSNTGELFF.

The chain employs TRBV4-1 and TRBJ2-1, with 13 bases that match TRBD2. CDR1 and CDR2 from the germline V gene are MGHRA and YSYEKL. The J segment lost 7 bases and the V segment lost 5 bases, leaving 20 bases of the junction unmatched. There are 20 residues in the CDR3. The CDR3 spells CASSGAGLAGQPLIGNEQFF. The CDR3 DNA sequence: TGCGCCAGCAGCGGCGCGGGACTAGCGGGGCAACCCCTCATAGGGAATGAGCAGTTCTTC.

This chain connects TRBV19 to TRBJ1-5; the D gene is possibly TRBD1 (5 bases). V was clipped by 11 bases and J by 1 base, with 15 bases between them. Germline lookup yields CDR1 LNHDA and CDR2 SQIVND (reference sequence). This CDR3 comprises 14 residues. The CDR3 DNA reads as TGTGCCGTCGGGCAGGGTGGAAGCAATCAGCCCCAGCATTTT. It yields the protein CAVGQGGSNQPQHF.

The chain couples TRBV19 to TRBJ2-7; 7 bases agree with TRBD1. Germline V gene data show CDR1 as LNHDA and CDR2 as SQIVND (reference sequence). V lost 6 bases to trimming and J lost 2 bases; unmatched junction nucleotides: 10. CDR3 length equals 15 residues. This chain's CDR3 is CASRVRDSRTYEQYF. CDR3 coding DNA: TGTGCCAGTAGGGTACGGGACAGCCGAACCTACGAGCAGTACTTC.

This clonotype was found a few times. CDR3 nucleotides: TGTGCCAGCAGCCAAGAAGTTGGACTAGCCAAAGATACGCAGTATTTT. It translates to CASSQEVGLAKDTQYF. This sequence joins TRBV3-1 and TRBJ2-3, with 8 bases lining up with TRBD2. The CDR3 spans 16 residues. Germline assignment: CDR1 LGHDT and CDR2 YNNKEL (reference sequence). V gave up 0 bases and J gave up 5 bases; unmatched junction bases: 7.

This clonotype has a handful of counts. V and J are TRBV4-3 and TRBJ2-2, with TRBD1 as a possible D gene (6 bases). Trimming took 0 bases from V and 4 from J, leaving 12 bases between them. CDR1 is LGHNA and CDR2 is YSLEER in the germline V gene. The CDR3 loop spans 16 amino acids. The CDR3 DNA sequence: TGCGCCAGCAGCCAAGACTCGGCAGGGGCCACCGGGGAGCTGTTTTTT. Its protein product is CASSQDSAGATGELFF.

This clonotype was seen only a few times. This chain joins TRBV6-2 or TRBV6-3 and TRBJ2-4, with TRBD1 matching 8 bases. V trimming: 6 bases; J trimming: 8 bases; junction bases outside the gene matches: 12. Germline V gene sequence: CDR1 MNHEY, CDR2 SVGEGT. The CDR3 consists of 15 residues. The CDR3 DNA is TGTGCCAGCAGCTCGGCTATGGACAGGGCTGACATTCAGTACTTC. Amino acids: CASSSAMDRADIQYF.

Concerning this clonotype itself: A read error may explain this, as a much larger clone is one base away. The chain is built from TRBV4-2 and TRBJ1-5; unclear D gene. This CDR3 contains 15 residues. V shed 0 bases and J shed 7 bases, with 13 bases lying between them. The germline V gene encodes CDR1 LGHNA and CDR2 YNFKEQ. CDR3 residues: CASSQESQAGQPQHF. The CDR3 region has the DNA TGTGCCAGCAGCCAAGAATCCCAGGCCGGGCAGCCCCAGCATTTT.

This clonotype was observed at least ten times. CDR3 residues: CSALNGTRGDTQYF. The CDR3 DNA is TGCAGCGCCTTGAATGGGACAAGAGGAGATACGCAGTATTTT. This rearrangement joins TRBV29-1 to TRBJ2-3; D is perhaps TRBD1 (6 bases). The germline V and J ends were trimmed by 7 bases and 5 bases, with 19 bases remaining between them. Germline CDR1 reads SQVTM; CDR2 reads ANQGSEA. This CDR3 is 14 amino acids long.

The table lists this clonotype with many counts. The CDR3: CSARGRGLGETQYF. DNA for the CDR3: TGCAGTGCTAGAGGAAGGGGGCTTGGGGAGACCCAGTACTTC. The V and J genes are TRBV20-1 and TRBJ2-5, with 7 bases identical to TRBD1. With V trimmed by 1 base and J by 5 bases, 7 bases remained unmatched. This CDR3 is 14 amino acids long. The germline V gene encodes CDR1 DFQATT and CDR2 SNEGSKA (reference sequence).

This clonotype has a count of ten or more. DNA for the CDR3: TGCGCCAGCAGCTTCGCGTACTCCCGGACGGCTGGAAACACCATATATTTT. Amino acids: CASSFAYSRTAGNTIYF. The chain recombines TRBV5-1 with TRBJ1-3; D gene ambiguous. V lost 2 bases to trimming and J lost 2 bases, with 17 bases between them. CDR1 and CDR2 (germline): SGHRS, YFSETQ. The CDR3 length is 17 residues.

The V call is TRBV6-4, the J call TRBJ2-1, with TRBD1 matching 11 bases. J lost 6 bases, V lost 2 bases, and 0 bases had no gene match. There are 14 residues in the CDR3. Germline loops: CDR1 MRHNA, CDR2 SNTAGT. CDR3 region: CASSDGTGGNEQFF. CDR3 sequence (DNA): TGTGCCAGCAGTGACGGGACAGGGGGCAATGAGCAGTTCTTC.

The chain has TRBV15 and TRBJ1-3, with a weak D call TRBD1 (6 bases). V lost 1 base to trimming and J lost 1 base, with 14 bases between them. Looked up from germline, CDR1 is LNHNV and CDR2 is YYDKDF (reference sequence). The CDR3 is made up of 17 amino acids. The CDR3 DNA is TGTGCCACCAGCAGAGGCCCAGGGGAGCCATCTGGAAACACCATATATTTT. This gives the protein CATSRGPGEPSGNTIYF. The whole variable domain, filled in from reference TRBV15 and TRBJ1-3, reads DAMVIQNPRYQVTQFGKPVTLSCSQTLNHNVMYWYQQKSSQAPKLLFHYYDKDFNNEADTPDNFQSRRPNTSFCFLDIRSPGLGDTAMYLCATSRGPGEPSGNTIYFGEGSWLTVV.

This clonotype was observed a handful of times. The CDR3 DNA reads TGTGCCAGCAGCCGGACTAGCGGGGTCGCAGATACGCAGTATTTT. As protein: CASSRTSGVADTQYF. The V and J genes are TRBV7-6 and TRBJ2-3; TRBD2 matches 12 bases. Germline V gene lookup returns CDR1 SGHVS and CDR2 FNYEAQ. The CDR3 totals 15 residues. V was pared by 5 bases and J by 4 bases, with 4 bases of the junction left unmatched.

This clonotype was observed at least ten times. The rearrangement joins TRBV2 to TRBJ2-2, with a possible D match to TRBD1 (5 bases). CDR1 SNHLY and CDR2 FYNNEI come from the germline V gene. CDR3 length: 14 amino acids. Trimming took off 6 bases at V and 7 bases at J, with 15 bases between the two ends. CDR3 in amino acids: CASSEQATGGELFF. In DNA, the CDR3 is TGTGCCAGCAGCGAACAGGCGACTGGCGGGGAGCTGTTTTTT.

This clonotype has a count of ten or more. This rearrangement joins TRBV29-1 to TRBJ2-1; no reliable D call. CDR1 and CDR2 (germline): SQVTM, ANQGSEA. CDR3 length: 12 residues. CDR3: CSAEFRDNEQFF. The CDR3 DNA reads as TGCAGTGCCGAGTTCCGGGACAATGAGCAGTTCTTC.

This clonotype was seen ten or more times. The rearrangement joins TRBV6-5 to TRBJ2-7; TRBD1 is a possible D gene (5 bases). The CDR3 runs to 14 residues. The germline V gene encodes CDR1 MNHEY and CDR2 SVGAGI. V lost 1 base and J lost 3, with 10 bases in between. The CDR3 is CASSYFDRIYEQYF. CDR3 bases: TGTGCCAGCAGTTACTTCGACAGAATCTACGAGCAGTACTTC.